This entry features one T cell receptor beta chain sequence. The data belong to a study of technical replicates of blood from a few donors. TCRdb's copy holds only in-frame clones and misses some; the assay was immunoSEQ multiplex PCR. The profile covers about 61,000 clones, with approximately 89% appearing a single time and roughly 4.8% taken by the ten largest. Per germline, CDR1 KGHSH and CDR2 LQKENI. The CDR3 length is 14 residues. Trimming stripped 6 bases from V and 4 bases from J, with 13 bases between. The source material was PBMCs. This TCR came from a human donor in good health. Some clones in this sample may be carry-over from other donors' samples. This rearrangement joins TRBV18 to TRBJ1-5; D is perhaps TRBD1 (6 bases). This chain's CDR3 is CASSLQGRNQPQHF. The CDR3 nucleotides are TGTGCCAGCTCTCTACAGGGAAGGAATCAGCCCCAGCATTTT. Based on the CDR3 plus reference TRBV18 and TRBJ1-5, the full variable domain is NAGVMQNPRHLVRRRGQEARLRCSPMKGHSHVYWYRQLPEEGLKFMVYLQKENIIDESGMPKERFSAEFPKEGPSILRIQQVVRGDSAAYFCASSLQGRNQPQHFGDGTRLSIL.